This T cell receptor beta chain emerged from a study of cytomegalovirus exposure and HLA in healthy donors. Study-level background: One earlier analysis, a look at around 170 million T cells, found 100 million to 130 million unique TCR beta sequences.

Study-level results: In most subjects, TCR beta sequences reportedly gave accurate predictions of HLA-A and HLA-B alleles. Associated with HLA alleles at 0.05 false discovery rate in a later analysis were 15,000 to 20,000 TCR beta sequences. The authors excluded some V segments, including TRBV6-2 and TRBV6-3, as indistinguishable.

Researchers ran the PCR with 60 Vbeta and 13 Jbeta primers. Sequencing used immunoSEQ multiplex PCR; TCRdb keeps in-frame clones, though not all of them. The sample shows 80,000 to 100,000 clones, about four fifths of them seen only once. As concerns this clone: The antigen remains unidentified.

Trimming took off 3 bases at V and 5 bases at J, with 10 bases between the two ends. The CDR3 is 13 residues long. Germline CDR1 is SGHAT and CDR2 is FQNNGV. This sequence was found in a man aged 35 to 55 in good health and CMV-seropositive. The source material was PBMCs. V usage is TRBV11-2 and J usage is TRBJ2-5; possibly TRBD1 for D (5 bases). The CDR3 coding sequence is TGTGCCAGCAGCTTGGACACAGCGGAGACCCAGTACTTC. Residues: CASSLDTAETQYF.